This is a list of T cell receptor beta chains from one sample in a study of long-term antiretroviral therapy in people with HIV. Assay: immunoSEQ multiplex PCR; the TCRdb copy retains only in-frame clones and omits some. The sample consists of over 30,000 clones, about three quarters of them appearing once. The sequences come from unsorted PBMCs, collected 3.1 years after starting antiretroviral therapy. Receptor source: a woman aged 45-65 years with HIV. CDR3s include the opening cysteine and the closing phenylalanine or tryptophan. The D gene is left open where the match is weak. Clone size is not always given. Where it is, it says once, few, many or a class for expanded clones.

size: once; V: TRBV10-3; J: TRBJ1-3; length: 11; D: -; DNA: TGTGCCATCGGTTCTGGAAACACCATATATTTT; CDR3: CAIGSGNTIYF
size: few; V: TRBV2; J: TRBJ1-5; length: 14; D: -; DNA: TGTGCCAGCAGTGGGCCAGGGGGCAATCAGCCCCAGCATTTT; CDR3: CASSGPGGNQPQHF
size: -; V: TRBV13; J: TRBJ2-1; length: 16; D: TRBD2; DNA: TGTGCCAGCAGCCCACGGAGACTAGCGGGGGACAATGAGCAGTTCTTC; CDR3: CASSPRRLAGDNEQFF
size: -; V: TRBV5-1; J: TRBJ2-1; length: 13; D: TRBD1; DNA: TGCGCCAGCAGCGAGGACAGGGAGGATGAGCAGTTCTTC; CDR3: CASSEDREDEQFF
size: -; V: TRBV29-1; J: TRBJ2-5; length: 15; D: TRBD1; DNA: TGCAGCGTTGAGTCTCCGGGACAGGGGGCGAGGACCCAGTACTTC; CDR3: CSVESPGQGARTQYF
size: few; V: TRBV6-5; J: TRBJ1-3; length: 15; D: -; DNA: TGTGCCAGCAGCTTTGGACGGAGCTCTGGAAACACCATATATTTT; CDR3: CASSFGRSSGNTIYF
size: -; V: TRBV6-6; J: TRBJ1-2; length: 14; D: TRBD1; DNA: TGTGCCAGCAGTTACCATACAGGGGGAGAGGGCTACACCTTC; CDR3: CASSYHTGGEGYTF
size: -; V: TRBV6-5; J: TRBJ2-7; length: 14; D: -; DNA: TGTGCCATCCGTCGAAAGGGGGATCTCTACGAGCAGTACTTC; CDR3: CAIRRKGDLYEQYF
size: -; V: TRBV7-9; J: TRBJ2-7; length: 14; D: TRBD1; DNA: TGTGCCAGCAGCCCCCGGACAGGGGCCTACGAGCAGTACTTC; CDR3: CASSPRTGAYEQYF
size: -; V: TRBV4-1; J: TRBJ2-5; length: 16; D: TRBD2; DNA: TGCGCCAGCAGCCATCCTAGCGGGGGGGCCCAAGAGACCCAGTACTTC; CDR3: CASSHPSGGAQETQYF
size: -; V: TRBV9; J: TRBJ2-5; length: 14; D: TRBD1; DNA: TGTGCCAGCAGCCCAGGGGGAGACCAAGAGACCCAGTACTTC; CDR3: CASSPGGDQETQYF
size: -; V: TRBV6-5; J: TRBJ2-1; length: 15; D: -; DNA: TGTGCCAGCAACACCGCCCGGGACCCCCTCAATGAGCAGTTCTTC; CDR3: CASNTARDPLNEQFF
size: -; V: TRBV7-9; J: TRBJ2-1; length: 14; D: TRBD1; DNA: TGTGCCAGCAGCCCACAGGGGCGGCACAATGAGCAGTTCTTC; CDR3: CASSPQGRHNEQFF
size: once; V: TRBV6-1; J: TRBJ1-2; length: 16; D: TRBD1; DNA: TGTGCCAGCAGTGAGAACAGGGGGGGCCCTTATTATGGCTACACCTTC; CDR3: CASSENRGGPYYGYTF
size: -; V: TRBV4-2; J: TRBJ2-1; length: 14; D: -; DNA: TGTGCCAGCAGCCAAGATCCGTCGGGGAATGAGCAGTTCTTC; CDR3: CASSQDPSGNEQFF
size: -; V: TRBV30; J: TRBJ1-1; length: 12; D: -; DNA: TGTGCTATCACTAAACTGAACACTGAAGCTTTCTTT; CDR3: CAITKLNTEAFF
size: once; V: TRBV27; J: TRBJ1-3; length: 17; D: -; DNA: TGTGCCAGCAGTTTAAGCGGGGCAGTGGGATCTGGAAACACCATATATTTT; CDR3: CASSLSGAVGSGNTIYF
size: -; V: TRBV5-5; J: TRBJ1-5; length: 15; D: TRBD1; DNA: TGTGCCAGCAGCTTGGTGGACAGGGGATATCAGCCCCAGCATTTT; CDR3: CASSLVDRGYQPQHF
size: -; V: TRBV4-2; J: TRBJ2-3; length: 16; D: -; DNA: TGTGCCAGCAGCCAAGTGGGGCTCGGAGGGGAAGATACGCAGTATTTT; CDR3: CASSQVGLGGEDTQYF
size: -; V: TRBV11-2; J: TRBJ2-6; length: 14; D: -; DNA: TGTGCCAGCAGCTTAAATCGTGGGGCCAACGTCCTGACTTTC; CDR3: CASSLNRGANVLTF
size: -; V: TRBV18; J: TRBJ1-1; length: 15; D: -; DNA: TGTGCCAGCTCACCTGAGAGACAGTTGAACACTGAAGCTTTCTTT; CDR3: CASSPERQLNTEAFF
size: -; V: TRBV5-3; J: TRBJ2-5; length: 14; D: -; DNA: TGTGCCAGAAGCTTGGGACTAGACCAAGAGACCCAGTACTTC; CDR3: CARSLGLDQETQYF
size: -; V: TRBV5-1; J: TRBJ2-5; length: 14; D: -; DNA: TGCGCCAGCAGCTTGTTCGACACCGAGGAGACCCAGTACTTC; CDR3: CASSLFDTEETQYF
size: once; V: TRBV5-4; J: TRBJ2-5; length: 16; D: -; DNA: TGTGCCAGCAGCTATGAAGGACCCCCGGATTGGGAGACCCAGTACTTC; CDR3: CASSYEGPPDWETQYF
size: -; V: TRBV2; J: TRBJ1-6; length: 14; D: -; DNA: TGTGCCAGCAGTCCCCGCGCGGAGGTTTCACCCCTCCACTTT; CDR3: CASSPRAEVSPLHF
size: -; V: TRBV5-6; J: TRBJ1-3; length: 16; D: -; DNA: TGTGCCAGCAGCTTGGCAACATTTTACTCTGGAAACACCATATATTTT; CDR3: CASSLATFYSGNTIYF